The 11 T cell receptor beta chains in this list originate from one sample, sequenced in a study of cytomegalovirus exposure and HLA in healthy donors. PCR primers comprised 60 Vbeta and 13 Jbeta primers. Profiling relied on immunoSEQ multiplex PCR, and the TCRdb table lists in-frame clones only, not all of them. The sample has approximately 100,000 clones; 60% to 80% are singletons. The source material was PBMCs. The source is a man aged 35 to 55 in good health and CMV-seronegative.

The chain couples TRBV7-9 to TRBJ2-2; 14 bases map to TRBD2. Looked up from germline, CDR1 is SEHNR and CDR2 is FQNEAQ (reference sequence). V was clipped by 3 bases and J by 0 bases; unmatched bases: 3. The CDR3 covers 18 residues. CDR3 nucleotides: TGTGCCAGCAGCTTCCCGACTAGCGGGGGGGCGAACACCGGGGAGCTGTTTTTT. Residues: CASSFPTSGGANTGELFF.

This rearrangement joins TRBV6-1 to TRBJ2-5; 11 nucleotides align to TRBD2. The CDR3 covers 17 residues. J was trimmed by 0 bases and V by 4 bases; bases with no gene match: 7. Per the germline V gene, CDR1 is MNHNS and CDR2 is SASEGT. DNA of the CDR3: TGTGCCAGCAGTGTGAATAGCGGGGGGGGGTACCAAGAGACCCAGTACTTC. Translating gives CASSVNSGGGYQETQYF.

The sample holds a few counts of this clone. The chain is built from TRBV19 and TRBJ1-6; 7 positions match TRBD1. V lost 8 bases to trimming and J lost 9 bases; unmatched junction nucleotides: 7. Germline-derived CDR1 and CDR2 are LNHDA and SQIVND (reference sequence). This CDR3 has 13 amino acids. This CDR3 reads CASQTGDTSPLHF. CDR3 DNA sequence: TGTGCCAGTCAAACAGGGGACACTTCACCCCTCCACTTT.

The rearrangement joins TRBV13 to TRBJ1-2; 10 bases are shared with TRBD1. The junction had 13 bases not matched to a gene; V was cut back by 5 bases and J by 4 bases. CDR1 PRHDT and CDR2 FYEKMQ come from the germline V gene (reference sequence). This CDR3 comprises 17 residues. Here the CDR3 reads CASSQATGGDEGYGYTF. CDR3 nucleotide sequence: TGTGCCAGCAGCCAAGCGACAGGGGGCGACGAAGGCTATGGCTACACCTTC.

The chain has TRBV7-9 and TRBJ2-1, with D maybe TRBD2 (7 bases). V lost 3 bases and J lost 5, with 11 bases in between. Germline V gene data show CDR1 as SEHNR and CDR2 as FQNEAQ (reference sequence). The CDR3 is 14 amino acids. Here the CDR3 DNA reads TGTGCCAGCAGCTTGGCGGGGGCCCACAATGAGCAGTTCTTC. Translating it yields CASSLAGAHNEQFF.

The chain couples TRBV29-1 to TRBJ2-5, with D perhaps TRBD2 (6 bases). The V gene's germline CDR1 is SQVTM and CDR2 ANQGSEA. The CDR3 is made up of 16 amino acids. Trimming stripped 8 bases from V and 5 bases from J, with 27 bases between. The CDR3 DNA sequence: TGCAGCCGAGCCCGGGCAGCCGGGGGTCACACGGAGACCCAGTACTTC. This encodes CSRARAAGGHTETQYF.

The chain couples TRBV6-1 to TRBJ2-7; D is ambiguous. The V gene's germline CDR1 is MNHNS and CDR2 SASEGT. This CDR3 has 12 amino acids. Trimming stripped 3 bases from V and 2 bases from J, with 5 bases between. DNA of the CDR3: TGTGCCAGCAGTGATCCAGCCTACGAGCAGTACTTC. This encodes CASSDPAYEQYF.

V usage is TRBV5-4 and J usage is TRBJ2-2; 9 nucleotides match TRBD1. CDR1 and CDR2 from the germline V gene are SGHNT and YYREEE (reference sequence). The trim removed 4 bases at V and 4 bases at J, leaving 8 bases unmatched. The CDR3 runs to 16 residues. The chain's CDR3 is CASSSLTGGGTGELFF. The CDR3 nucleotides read TGTGCCAGCAGCAGTCTAACAGGGGGCGGCACCGGGGAGCTGTTTTTT.

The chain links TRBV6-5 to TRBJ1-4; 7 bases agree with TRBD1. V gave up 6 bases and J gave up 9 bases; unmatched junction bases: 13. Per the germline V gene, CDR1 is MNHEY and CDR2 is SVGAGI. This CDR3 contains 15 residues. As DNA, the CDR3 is TGTGCCAGCAGCCCCGATGTAGGGGGCGGACAAAAACTGTTTTTT. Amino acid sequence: CASSPDVGGGQKLFF.

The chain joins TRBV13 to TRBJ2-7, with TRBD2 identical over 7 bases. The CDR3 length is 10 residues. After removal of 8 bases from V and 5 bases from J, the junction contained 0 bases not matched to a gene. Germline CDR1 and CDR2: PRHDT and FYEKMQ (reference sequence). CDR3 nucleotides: TGTGCCAGCGGGGGGGACGAGCAGTACTTC. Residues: CASGGDEQYF.

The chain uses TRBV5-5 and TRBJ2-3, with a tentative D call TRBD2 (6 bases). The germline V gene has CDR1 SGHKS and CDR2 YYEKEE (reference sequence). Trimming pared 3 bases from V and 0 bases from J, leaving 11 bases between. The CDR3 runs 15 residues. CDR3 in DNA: TGTGCCAGCAGCTGGCTACGGGGGAGCACAGATACGCAGTATTTT. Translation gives CASSWLRGSTDTQYF.